These 12 T cell receptor beta chains were sequenced from one sample in a study of cytomegalovirus exposure and HLA in healthy donors. Primers for the PCR totalled 60 Vbeta and 13 Jbeta. The table came from immunoSEQ multiplex PCR; TCRdb's copy has only in-frame clones and leaves some out. The sample lists about 160,000 clones, over 60% occurring once. Sequenced input: PBMCs. The receptors derive from a woman aged 25 to 39 in good health and CMV-seronegative.

The chain combines TRBV7-2 with TRBJ2-3; a weak D match, TRBD1 (6 bases). This CDR3 spans 15 amino acids. Germline V gene data show CDR1 as SGHTA and CDR2 as FQGNSA. V was shortened by 1 base and J by 3 bases, with 11 bases between the two germline ends. The CDR3 sequence: CASSLGAGETDTQYF. CDR3 nucleotides: TGTGCCAGCAGCTTAGGGGCAGGGGAAACAGATACGCAGTATTTT.

The chain joins TRBV7-9 to TRBJ2-1, with 7 nucleotides matching TRBD1. CDR1 and CDR2 (germline): SEHNR, FQNEAQ (reference sequence). The CDR3 length is 14 residues. Trimming took 5 bases from V and 7 from J; bases not matched to a gene: 8. In DNA, the CDR3 is TGTGCCAGCAGCACCGGACAGGTTTGGAATGAGCAGTTCTTC. Its protein product is CASSTGQVWNEQFF.

The chain has TRBV6-1 and TRBJ1-1; D perhaps matches TRBD1 (5 bases). From germline, CDR1 is MNHNS and CDR2 SASEGT. The V end lost 6 bases, the J end lost 1 base, and 12 bases lay between the germline ends. The CDR3 loop spans 14 amino acids. In DNA, the CDR3 is TGTGCCAGCAGACTCGGACATCAGAACACTGAAGCTTTCTTT. Its translation: CASRLGHQNTEAFF.

CDR3 sequence: CATAGTAGREQFF. CDR3 DNA: TGTGCCACGGCCGGGACAGCAGGTCGGGAGCAGTTCTTC. This sequence joins TRBV5-4 and TRBJ2-1; 7 bases match TRBD1. J lost 10 bases, V lost 9 bases, and 13 bases had no gene match. The CDR3 contains 13 residues. The germline CDR1 and CDR2 sequences are SGHNT and YYREEE (reference sequence).

The CDR3 reads CASSPDTSGKETQYF. CDR3 DNA: TGTGCCAGCAGCCCGGACACTAGCGGGAAAGAGACCCAGTACTTC. The rearrangement uses TRBV7-9 and TRBJ2-5; 10 bases are shared with TRBD2. The CDR3 is made up of 15 amino acids. Trimming cost V 5 bases and J 3 bases; bases outside gene matches: 6. CDR1 is SEHNR and CDR2 is FQNEAQ in the germline V gene (reference sequence).

The chain is built from TRBV29-1 and TRBJ2-7; TRBD2 agrees at 7 bases. CDR1 and CDR2 (germline): SQVTM, ANQGSEA. This CDR3 is built from 13 residues. V shed 6 bases, J shed 0 bases, and the junction held 5 bases outside the gene matches. CDR3 nucleotide sequence: TGCAGCGTGACTAGCAGGAGCTCCTACGAGCAGTACTTC. This translates into CSVTSRSSYEQYF.

This clone has only a few counts. The CDR3 spells CASSVDSTGDTQYF. In DNA, the CDR3 is TGTGCCAGCAGCGTAGACTCAACTGGAGATACGCAGTATTTT. The gene calls are TRBV9 and TRBJ2-3; D uncertain. Germline V CDR1 and CDR2: SGDLS, YYNGEE. The CDR3 covers 14 residues. The V end lost 0 bases, the J end lost 5 bases, and 10 bases lay between the germline ends.

CDR3 protein: CASSFTGGLFNEQFF. Here the CDR3 DNA reads TGTGCCAGCAGCTTCACGGGGGGGCTTTTCAATGAGCAGTTCTTC. This chain links TRBV5-4 with TRBJ2-1; 8 nucleotides line up with TRBD2. The CDR3 is 15 amino acids. The germline CDR1 and CDR2 sequences are SGHNT and YYREEE (reference sequence). The V segment lost 2 bases and the J segment 6 bases; nucleotides outside the gene matches: 7.

The CDR3 is CASGGTGNTEAFF. The DNA for the CDR3 is TGTGCCAGCGGAGGTACCGGGAACACTGAAGCTTTCTTT. V and J are TRBV5-4 and TRBJ1-1; no definite D call. CDR1 and CDR2 (germline): SGHNT, YYREEE (reference sequence). The CDR3 has 13 amino acids. Trimming removed 7 bases at V and 1 base at J, with 11 bases between.

The gene calls are TRBV6-5 and TRBJ2-7; weak D call: TRBD1 (6 bases). Between the trimmed V and J ends, which lost 0 bases and 2 bases, there was a span of 14 bases. Per the germline V gene, CDR1 is MNHEY and CDR2 is SVGAGI. The CDR3 extends over 16 amino acids. CDR3 region: CASSYSGTPSPYEQYF. CDR3 sequence (DNA): TGTGCCAGCAGTTACTCTGGGACACCCAGCCCCTACGAGCAGTACTTC.

This clone has just a few counts. The chain carries TRBV7-9 and TRBJ2-3; D is unclear. CDR3 length: 15 residues. Looked up from germline, CDR1 is SEHNR and CDR2 is FQNEAQ (reference sequence). V lost 1 base and J lost 4, with 12 bases in between. The CDR3 spells CASSLVGGAADTQYF. CDR3 DNA: TGTGCCAGCAGCTTAGTTGGCGGCGCAGCAGATACGCAGTATTTT.

This chain connects TRBV4-1 to TRBJ2-2, with D unresolved. The CDR3 contains 15 residues. Germline-derived CDR1 and CDR2 are MGHRA and YSYEKL. The ends were cut back, 0 bases at V and 5 bases at J, with 10 bases in the middle. The CDR3 loop is CASSQDMQSTGELFF. CDR3 nucleotides: TGCGCCAGCAGCCAAGATATGCAGTCGACCGGGGAGCTGTTTTTT.